What follows are 24 T cell receptor beta chains derived from one specimen sequenced in a study of long-term antiretroviral therapy in people with HIV. The immunoSEQ assay was v3.0, run at survey level. Sequencing used immunoSEQ multiplex PCR; TCRdb keeps in-frame clones, though not all of them. The repertoire holds some 30,000 clones, with 87% as singletons. The source was unsorted PBMCs, collected 2 years after starting antiretroviral therapy. These receptors were collected from a middle-aged man with HIV.

The chain is built from TRBV28 and TRBJ1-1; D is unresolved. Germline lookup yields CDR1 MDHEN and CDR2 SYDVKM. The ends were cut back, 3 bases at V and 1 base at J, with 9 bases in the middle. This CDR3 is built from 14 residues. The CDR3 nucleotides are TGTGCCAGCAGTTTGGGTAACAGGAACACTGAAGCTTTCTTT. It yields the protein CASSLGNRNTEAFF. The full variable domain, rest sourced from reference TRBV28 and TRBJ1-1, is DVKVTQSSRYLVKRTGEKVFLECVQDMDHENMFWYRQDPGLGLRLIYFSYDVKMKEKGDIPEGYSVSREKKERFSLILESASTNQTSMYLCASSLGNRNTEAFFGQGTRLTVV.

The chain links TRBV7-2 to TRBJ1-5; the D is unclear. Trimming stripped 6 bases from V and 3 bases from J, with 12 bases between. CDR1 and CDR2 from the germline V gene are SGHTA and FQGNSA. The CDR3 is 14 residues long. As DNA, the CDR3 is TGTGCCAGCAGTTTAAGTGCGAACAATCAGCCCCAGCATTTT. It encodes CASSLSANNQPQHF.

This sequence joins TRBV4-1 and TRBJ2-2; TRBD2 aligns across 7 bases. The CDR3 contains 20 residues. With V trimmed by 0 bases and J by 2 bases, 15 bases remained unmatched. CDR1 and CDR2 (germline): MGHRA, YSYEKL. CDR3 amino acids: CASSQDRLGLRGDNTGELFF. The CDR3 DNA is TGCGCCAGCAGCCAAGATCGTCTCGGTCTCCGGGGGGACAACACCGGGGAGCTGTTTTTT.

J is TRBJ2-1 and V is TRBV6-5, with TRBD2 identical over 7 bases. The CDR3 extends over 14 amino acids. V lost 5 bases to trimming and J lost 7 bases; unmatched junction nucleotides: 8. The germline gives CDR1 MNHEY, CDR2 SVGAGI. The CDR3 is CASSEGLPGNEQFF. CDR3 DNA sequence: TGTGCCAGCAGTGAGGGACTACCGGGGAATGAGCAGTTCTTC.

The chain uses TRBV30 and TRBJ2-3, with D possibly TRBD2 on 6 matching bases. Trimming took off 2 bases at V and 3 bases at J, with 18 bases between the two ends. CDR3 length: 16 amino acids. The V gene's germline CDR1 is GTSNPN and CDR2 SVGIG (reference sequence). The CDR3 DNA is TGTGCCTGGAGTCCCTGGGCAGGGAGGAGAACAGATACGCAGTATTTT. The encoded protein is CAWSPWAGRRTDTQYF.

The rearrangement links TRBV28 to TRBJ2-1, with 10 nucleotides matching TRBD2. V dropped 2 bases and J dropped 12; count of bases not matched to a gene: 7. The CDR3 is 14 residues long. Germline CDR1 is MDHEN and CDR2 is SYDVKM. The CDR3 DNA sequence: TGTGCCAGCAGTTTACTAGCGGGAGTGTCTTGGCAGTTCTTC. Translated, it gives CASSLLAGVSWQFF.

The chain couples TRBV5-1 to TRBJ2-7; D may match TRBD1 or TRBD2 (5 bases each). There are 16 residues in the CDR3. Trimming took off 0 bases at V and 2 bases at J, with 15 bases between the two ends. Germline CDR1 SGHRS, CDR2 YFSETQ. The CDR3 reads CASSLAQLAGPYEQYF. In DNA form, the CDR3 reads TGCGCCAGCAGCTTGGCCCAGCTAGCAGGGCCCTACGAGCAGTACTTC.

This chain links TRBV2 with TRBJ2-7, with TRBD1 as a possible D gene (5 bases). CDR3 length: 13 amino acids. V lost 8 bases and J lost 6, with 17 bases in between. The germline V gene has CDR1 SNHLY and CDR2 FYNNEI. CDR3 sequence reads: CASAGWARTEQYF. The CDR3, as DNA: TGTGCCAGCGCAGGGTGGGCCAGGACCGAGCAGTACTTC.

The chain links TRBV9 to TRBJ2-2; D may be TRBD2 (7 bases). CDR1 is SGDLS and CDR2 is YYNGEE in the germline V gene. This CDR3 region has 16 residues. The germline V and J ends were trimmed by 4 bases and 4 bases, with 17 bases remaining between them. CDR3 sequence reads: CASSPAGHWGTGELFF. The CDR3, as DNA: TGTGCCAGCAGCCCAGCGGGACACTGGGGCACCGGGGAGCTGTTTTTT.

The chain employs TRBV5-5 and TRBJ2-3; 7 bases are a match to TRBD2. Germline V gene data show CDR1 as SGHKS and CDR2 as YYEKEE (reference sequence). This CDR3 is built from 16 residues. Trimming at V came to 4 bases and at J to 0 bases, leaving 8 bases not matched to a gene. This chain's CDR3 is CASSGWEGTSTDTQYF. The CDR3 DNA follows: TGTGCCAGCAGCGGCTGGGAGGGAACTAGCACAGATACGCAGTATTTT.

This clone was recorded only once. The gene calls are TRBV28 and TRBJ1-5, with a possible D match to TRBD1 (6 bases). The CDR3 covers 16 residues. Trimming stripped 6 bases from V and 2 bases from J, with 17 bases between. Germline CDR1 and CDR2: MDHEN and SYDVKM. The CDR3 spells CASSSRGKGGNQPQHF. The CDR3 coding sequence is TGTGCCAGCAGCTCAAGGGGGAAAGGGGGCAATCAGCCCCAGCATTTT.

In DNA, the CDR3 is TGTGCCAGCAGCTCCGACAGGGGTAATTGGCGCTACACCTTC. Amino acid sequence: CASSSDRGNWRYTF. The chain joins TRBV5-4 to TRBJ1-2, with 8 bases that match TRBD1. Looked up from germline, CDR1 is SGHNT and CDR2 is YYREEE (reference sequence). There are 14 residues in the CDR3. The V segment lost 3 bases and the J segment 9 bases; nucleotides outside the gene matches: 10.

This chain connects TRBV7-6 to TRBJ1-1; D is possibly TRBD1 (6 bases). Germline V gene sequence: CDR1 SGHVS, CDR2 FNYEAQ. Trimming removed 9 bases at V and 6 bases at J, with 14 bases between. This CDR3 region has 12 residues. DNA for the CDR3: TGTGCCAGTAAGGGGGGTGACGCTGAAGCTTTCTTT. This encodes CASKGGDAEAFF. The full variable domain, in which reference TRBV7-6 and TRBJ1-1 provide the parts outside the CDR3, is GAGVSQSPRYKVTKRGQDVALRCDPISGHVSLYWYRQALGQGPEFLTYFNYEAQQDKSGLPNDRFSAERPEGSISTLTIQRTEQRDSAMYRCASKGGDAEAFFGQGTRLTVV.

The chain joins TRBV10-3 to TRBJ2-7, with D perhaps being TRBD1 or TRBD2 (5 bases each). With 0 bases removed from V and 3 bases from J, the gap between germline ends came to 12 bases. Germline values: CDR1 ENHRY, CDR2 SYGVKD. CDR3 length equals 15 residues. The CDR3 spells CAISESGSGSYEQYF. DNA of the CDR3: TGTGCCATCAGTGAGTCGGGCTCAGGGAGCTACGAGCAGTACTTC.

CDR3 in amino acids: CASSEGGTEAFF. CDR3 sequence (DNA): TGTGCCAGCAGTGAAGGGGGCACTGAAGCTTTCTTT. The chain carries TRBV6-1 and TRBJ1-1; D unresolved. CDR3 length equals 12 residues. V was trimmed by 1 base and J by 4 bases, leaving 4 bases between them. Germline assignment: CDR1 MNHNS and CDR2 SASEGT.

The genes are TRBV6-5 and TRBJ1-5; D unclear. This CDR3 contains 13 residues. Trimming removed 4 bases at V and 2 bases at J, with 6 bases between. Germline V gene sequence: CDR1 MNHEY, CDR2 SVGAGI. CDR3 bases: TGTGCCAGCAGTTCAAGGGGCAATCAGCCCCAGCATTTT. Translation: CASSSRGNQPQHF.

The chain uses TRBV5-1 and TRBJ1-1; D call uncertain. From germline, CDR1 is SGHRS and CDR2 YFSETQ. Trimming stripped 0 bases from V and 5 bases from J, with 2 bases between. There are 11 residues in the CDR3. CDR3 region: CASSLGTEAFF. The CDR3 nucleotides read TGCGCCAGCAGCTTGGGGACTGAAGCTTTCTTT.

This chain links TRBV7-2 with TRBJ1-1; D possibly corresponds to TRBD1 (5 bases). CDR3 length: 15 residues. The V and J ends lost 2 bases and 5 bases respectively, with 15 bases between them. CDR1 is SGHTA and CDR2 is FQGNSA in the germline V gene. CDR3 protein: CASSLMGGEGTEAFF. For the CDR3, the DNA is TGTGCCAGCAGCTTAATGGGTGGGGAGGGGACTGAAGCTTTCTTT.

V is TRBV11-3 and J is TRBJ2-5; 10 bases are a match to TRBD1. The CDR3 totals 14 residues. Germline CDR1 SGHNT, CDR2 YENEEA. Trimming removed 4 bases from V and 5 bases from J; junction bases left unmatched: 4. DNA of the CDR3: TGTGCCAGCAGCTGGGACAGGGGCCGGGAGACCCAGTACTTC. Translating gives CASSWDRGRETQYF.

The chain joins TRBV19 to TRBJ2-2; D is unresolved. Trimming removed 3 bases at V and 1 base at J, with 6 bases between. The CDR3 runs to 14 residues. The germline V gene has CDR1 LNHDA and CDR2 SQIVND (reference sequence). In nucleotides, the CDR3 is TGTGCCAGTAGTATTTTTCGGAACACCGGGGAGCTGTTTTTT. Its protein is CASSIFRNTGELFF.

This clone was seen once. The gene calls are TRBV27 and TRBJ2-1; 10 bases map to TRBD2. There are 18 residues in the CDR3. CDR1 MNHEY and CDR2 SMNVEV come from the germline V gene (reference sequence). With 6 bases clipped from V and 4 bases from J, the junction kept 15 bases outside the gene matches. CDR3 region: CASSRWSSGRAEYNEQFF. The CDR3 region has the DNA TGTGCCAGCAGCCGCTGGTCGAGCGGGAGGGCCGAGTACAATGAGCAGTTCTTC.

There are a few counts of this clone. The chain employs TRBV15 and TRBJ1-1; weak D call: TRBD1 (5 bases). The CDR3 extends over 15 amino acids. Germline CDR1 reads LNHNV; CDR2 reads YYDKDF (reference sequence). V was clipped by 3 bases and J by 0 bases, with 11 bases between them. CDR3 DNA sequence: TGTGCCACCAGCAGTAGGTCGGGGGTGAACACTGAAGCTTTCTTT. Encoded protein: CATSSRSGVNTEAFF.

This rearrangement joins TRBV7-9 to TRBJ1-4; 7 nucleotides align to TRBD1. The CDR3 consists of 16 residues. The germline V gene has CDR1 SEHNR and CDR2 FQNEAQ (reference sequence). With V trimmed by 4 bases and J by 7 bases, 12 bases remained unmatched. CDR3 residues: CASSSTDRILGEKLFF. The CDR3 nucleotides are TGTGCCAGCAGCTCAACGGACAGGATTCTTGGTGAAAAACTGTTTTTT.

The rearrangement uses TRBV9 and TRBJ1-2; 7 bases map to TRBD1. This CDR3 has 13 amino acids. Trimming took 4 bases from V and 13 from J; bases not matched to a gene: 13. CDR1 and CDR2 (germline): SGDLS, YYNGEE. In DNA, the CDR3 is TGTGCCAGCAGCCCCCACAGGGGCGCGGCCCCCACCTTC. Translating it yields CASSPHRGAAPTF.